The subject of this entry is one TCR beta chain. These data originate in a study of blood T cell repertoires in COVID-19. The CDR3 has 20 residues. The J segment lost 1 base and the V segment lost 4 bases, leaving 21 bases of the junction unmatched. The germline V gene encodes CDR1 MNHEY and CDR2 SVGEGT. Generated by immunoSEQ multiplex PCR, the TCRdb table keeps only in-frame clones and is missing some. The sample lists around 240,000 clones; about 82% were seen once. The rearrangement uses TRBV6-2 or TRBV6-3 and TRBJ2-7; 8 bases align to TRBD1. This TCR derives from a woman aged 50 to 60 who had recovered from COVID-19. Sequencing was done on a sample of PBMCs or T cells enriched from blood (not recorded which). As DNA, the CDR3 is TGTGCCAGCAGTTCTTTCGGGTGGGACAGGCGTACTCTAACTTCCTACGAGCAGTACTTC. It yields the protein CASSSFGWDRRTLTSYEQYF.